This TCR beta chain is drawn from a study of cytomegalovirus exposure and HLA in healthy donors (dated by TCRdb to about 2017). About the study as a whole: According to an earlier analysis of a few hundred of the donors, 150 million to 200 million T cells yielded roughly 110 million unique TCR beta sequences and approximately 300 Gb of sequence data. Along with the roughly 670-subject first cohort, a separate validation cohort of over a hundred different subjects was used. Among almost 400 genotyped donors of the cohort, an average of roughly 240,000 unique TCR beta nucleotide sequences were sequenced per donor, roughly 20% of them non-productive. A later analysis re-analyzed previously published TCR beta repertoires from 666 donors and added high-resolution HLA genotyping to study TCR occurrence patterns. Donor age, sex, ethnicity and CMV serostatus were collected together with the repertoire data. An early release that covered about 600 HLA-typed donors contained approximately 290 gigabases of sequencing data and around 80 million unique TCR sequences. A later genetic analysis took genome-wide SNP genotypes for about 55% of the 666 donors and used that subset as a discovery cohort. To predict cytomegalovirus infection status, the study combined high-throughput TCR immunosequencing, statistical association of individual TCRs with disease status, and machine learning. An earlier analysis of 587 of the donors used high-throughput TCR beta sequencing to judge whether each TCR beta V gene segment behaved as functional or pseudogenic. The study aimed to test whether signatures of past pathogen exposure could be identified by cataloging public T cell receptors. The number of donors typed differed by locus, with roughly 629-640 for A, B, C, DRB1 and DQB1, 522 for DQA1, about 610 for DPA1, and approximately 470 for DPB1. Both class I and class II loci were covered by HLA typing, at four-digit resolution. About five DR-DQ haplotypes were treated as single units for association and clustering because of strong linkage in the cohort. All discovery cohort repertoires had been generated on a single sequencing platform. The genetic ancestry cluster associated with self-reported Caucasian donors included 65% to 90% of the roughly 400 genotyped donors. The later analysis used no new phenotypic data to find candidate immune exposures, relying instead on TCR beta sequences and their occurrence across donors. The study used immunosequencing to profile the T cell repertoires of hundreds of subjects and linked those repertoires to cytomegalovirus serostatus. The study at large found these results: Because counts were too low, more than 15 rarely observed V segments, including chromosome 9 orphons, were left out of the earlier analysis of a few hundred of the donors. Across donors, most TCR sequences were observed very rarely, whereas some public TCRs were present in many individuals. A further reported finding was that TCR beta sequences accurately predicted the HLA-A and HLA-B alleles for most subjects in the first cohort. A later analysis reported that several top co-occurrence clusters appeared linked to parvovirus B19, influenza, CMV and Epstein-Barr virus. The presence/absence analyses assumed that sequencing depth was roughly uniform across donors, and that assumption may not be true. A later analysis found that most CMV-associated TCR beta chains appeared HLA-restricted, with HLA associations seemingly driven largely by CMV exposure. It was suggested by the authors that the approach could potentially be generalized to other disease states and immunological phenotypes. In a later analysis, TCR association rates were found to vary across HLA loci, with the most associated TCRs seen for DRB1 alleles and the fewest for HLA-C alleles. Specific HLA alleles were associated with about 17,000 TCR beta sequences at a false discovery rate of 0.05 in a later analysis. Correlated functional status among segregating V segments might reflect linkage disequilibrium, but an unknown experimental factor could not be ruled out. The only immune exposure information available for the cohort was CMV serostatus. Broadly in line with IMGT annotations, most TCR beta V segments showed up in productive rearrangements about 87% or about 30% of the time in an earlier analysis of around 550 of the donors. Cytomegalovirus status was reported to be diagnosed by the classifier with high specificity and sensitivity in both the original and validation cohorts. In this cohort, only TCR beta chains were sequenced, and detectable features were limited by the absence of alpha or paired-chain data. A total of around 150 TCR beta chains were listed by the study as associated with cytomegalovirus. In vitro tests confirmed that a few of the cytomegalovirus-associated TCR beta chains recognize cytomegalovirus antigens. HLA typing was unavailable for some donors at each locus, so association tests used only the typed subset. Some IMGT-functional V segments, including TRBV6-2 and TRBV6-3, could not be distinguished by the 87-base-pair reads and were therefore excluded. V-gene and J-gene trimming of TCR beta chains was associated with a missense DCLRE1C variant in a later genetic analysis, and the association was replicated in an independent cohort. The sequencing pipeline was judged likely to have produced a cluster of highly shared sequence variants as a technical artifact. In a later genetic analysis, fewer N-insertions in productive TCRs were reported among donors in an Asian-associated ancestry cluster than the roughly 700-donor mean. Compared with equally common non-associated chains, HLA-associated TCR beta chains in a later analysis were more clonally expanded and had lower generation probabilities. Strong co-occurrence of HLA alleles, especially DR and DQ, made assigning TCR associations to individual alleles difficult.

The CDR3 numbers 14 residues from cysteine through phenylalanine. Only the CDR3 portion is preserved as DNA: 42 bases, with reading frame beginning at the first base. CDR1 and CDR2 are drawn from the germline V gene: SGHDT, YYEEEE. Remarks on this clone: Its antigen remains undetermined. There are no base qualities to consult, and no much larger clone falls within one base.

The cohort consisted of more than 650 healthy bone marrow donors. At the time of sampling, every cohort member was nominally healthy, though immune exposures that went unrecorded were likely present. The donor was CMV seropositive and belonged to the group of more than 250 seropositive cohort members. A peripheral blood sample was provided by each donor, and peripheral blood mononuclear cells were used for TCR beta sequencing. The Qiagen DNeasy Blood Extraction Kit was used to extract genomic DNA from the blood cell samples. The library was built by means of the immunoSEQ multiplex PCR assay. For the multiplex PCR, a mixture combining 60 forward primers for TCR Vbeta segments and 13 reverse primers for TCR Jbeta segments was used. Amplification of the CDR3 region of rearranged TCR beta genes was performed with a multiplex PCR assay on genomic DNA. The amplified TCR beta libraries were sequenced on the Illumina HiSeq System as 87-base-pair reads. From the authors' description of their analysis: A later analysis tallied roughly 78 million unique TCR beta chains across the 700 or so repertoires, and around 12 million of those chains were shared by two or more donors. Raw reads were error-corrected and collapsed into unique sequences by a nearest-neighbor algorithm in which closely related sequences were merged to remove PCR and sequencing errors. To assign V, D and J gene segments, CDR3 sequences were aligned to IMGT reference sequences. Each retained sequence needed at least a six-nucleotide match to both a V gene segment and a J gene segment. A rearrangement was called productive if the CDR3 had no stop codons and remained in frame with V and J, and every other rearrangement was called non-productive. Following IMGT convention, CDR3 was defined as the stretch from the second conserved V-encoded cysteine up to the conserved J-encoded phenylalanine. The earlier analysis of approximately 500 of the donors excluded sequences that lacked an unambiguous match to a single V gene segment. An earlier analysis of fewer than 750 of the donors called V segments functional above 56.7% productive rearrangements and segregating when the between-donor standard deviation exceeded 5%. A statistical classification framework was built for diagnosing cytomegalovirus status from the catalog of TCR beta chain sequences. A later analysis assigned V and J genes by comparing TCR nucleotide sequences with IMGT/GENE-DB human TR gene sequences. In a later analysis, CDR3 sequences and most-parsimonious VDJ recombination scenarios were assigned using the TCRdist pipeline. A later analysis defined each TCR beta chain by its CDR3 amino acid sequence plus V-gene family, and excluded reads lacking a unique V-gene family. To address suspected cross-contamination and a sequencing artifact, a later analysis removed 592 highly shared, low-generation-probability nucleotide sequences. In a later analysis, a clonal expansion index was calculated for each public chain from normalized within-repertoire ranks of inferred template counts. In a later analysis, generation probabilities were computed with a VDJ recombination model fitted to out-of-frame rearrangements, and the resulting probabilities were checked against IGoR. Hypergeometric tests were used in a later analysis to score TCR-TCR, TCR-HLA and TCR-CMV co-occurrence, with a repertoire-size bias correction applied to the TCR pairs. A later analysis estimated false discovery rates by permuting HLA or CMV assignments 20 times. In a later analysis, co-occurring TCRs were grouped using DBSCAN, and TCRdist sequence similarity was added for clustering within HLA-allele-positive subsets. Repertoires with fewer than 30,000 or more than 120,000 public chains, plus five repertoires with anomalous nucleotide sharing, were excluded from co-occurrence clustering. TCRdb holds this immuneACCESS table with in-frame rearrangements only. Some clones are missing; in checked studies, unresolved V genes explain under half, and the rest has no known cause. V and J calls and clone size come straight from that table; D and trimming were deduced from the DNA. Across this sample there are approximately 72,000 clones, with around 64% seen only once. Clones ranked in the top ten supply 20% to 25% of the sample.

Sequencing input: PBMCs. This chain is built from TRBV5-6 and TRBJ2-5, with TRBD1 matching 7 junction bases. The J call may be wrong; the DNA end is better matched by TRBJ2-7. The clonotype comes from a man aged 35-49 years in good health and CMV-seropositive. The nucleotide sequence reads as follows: TGTGCCAGCAGCTTGGTGGACAGGAACTACGAGCAGTACTTC. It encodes CASSLVDRNYEQYF.